The TCR beta chain described here comes from a study of naive and memory T cell subsets. Broader study findings: This RNA-based method may be sensitive to activation-related transcript changes.

The library had UMIs added by 3' ligation of an oligonucleotide to TCR cDNA. Whole blood, roughly 2.5 ml, came from adult healthy volunteers. The CDR3 is 13 residues long. Deletions cut 2 bases from V and 3 bases from J, with 6 bases between. Per the germline V gene, CDR1 is SGHVS and CDR2 is FNYEAQ. The SP2 primer and nested alpha and beta constant region primers amplified ligated cDNA in four rounds. Blood and skin TCR RNA was reverse transcribed with alpha and beta constant primers. TCRdb passed the 5' RACE reads through MiXCR, listing each CDR3 protein once. Here the sample spans about 59,000 distinct CDR3 sequences, around 8% being singletons. To note about this clonotype: Its antigen is unknown.

The chain is built from TRBV7-6 and TRBJ2-3; D gene uncertain. The TCR was taken from a female donor in good health. CDR3 residues: CASSLHKTDTQYF. The CDR3 DNA reads as TGTGCCAGCAGCTTACACAAAACAGATACGCAGTATTTT.